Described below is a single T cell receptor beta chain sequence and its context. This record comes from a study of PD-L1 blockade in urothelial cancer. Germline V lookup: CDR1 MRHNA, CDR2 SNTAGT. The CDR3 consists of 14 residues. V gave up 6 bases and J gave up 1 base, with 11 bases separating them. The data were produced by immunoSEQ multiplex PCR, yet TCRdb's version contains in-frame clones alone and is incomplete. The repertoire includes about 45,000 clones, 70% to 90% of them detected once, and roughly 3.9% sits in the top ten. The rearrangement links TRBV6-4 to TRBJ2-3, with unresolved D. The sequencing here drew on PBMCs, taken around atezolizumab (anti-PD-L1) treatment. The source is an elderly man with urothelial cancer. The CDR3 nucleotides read TGTGCCAGCAGCGAGGCACCTCGCACAGATACGCAGTATTTT. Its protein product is CASSEAPRTDTQYF.